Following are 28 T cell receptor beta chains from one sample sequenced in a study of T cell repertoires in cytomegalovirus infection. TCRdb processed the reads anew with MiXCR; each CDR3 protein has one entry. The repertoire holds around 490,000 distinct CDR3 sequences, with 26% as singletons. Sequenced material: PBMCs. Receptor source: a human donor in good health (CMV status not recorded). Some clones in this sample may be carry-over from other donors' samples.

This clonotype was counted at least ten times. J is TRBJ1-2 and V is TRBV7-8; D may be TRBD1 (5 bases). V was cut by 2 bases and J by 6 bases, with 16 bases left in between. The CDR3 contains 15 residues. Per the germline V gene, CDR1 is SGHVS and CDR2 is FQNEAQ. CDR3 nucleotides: TGTGCCAGCAGCTTACATCCCAGGGACGGCCATGGCTACACCTTC. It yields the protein CASSLHPRDGHGYTF.

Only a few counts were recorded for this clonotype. The CDR3 DNA follows: TGCGCCAGCAGCCAAGGGCCCTATCAGGAGAATGAGCAGTTCTTC. This encodes CASSQGPYQENEQFF. The V gene is TRBV4-1, the J gene TRBJ2-1, with D hard to call. Trimming took 1 base from V and 7 from J, leaving 14 bases between them. The germline V gene encodes CDR1 MGHRA and CDR2 YSYEKL. The length of the CDR3 is 15 residues.

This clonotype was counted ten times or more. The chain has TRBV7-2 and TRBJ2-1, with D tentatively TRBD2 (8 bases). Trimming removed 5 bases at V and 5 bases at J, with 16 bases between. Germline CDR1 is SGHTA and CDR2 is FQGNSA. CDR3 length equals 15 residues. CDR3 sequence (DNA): TGTGCCAGCAGCGCGCAGGGGGGACTAGACAATGAGCAGTTCTTC. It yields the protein CASSAQGGLDNEQFF.

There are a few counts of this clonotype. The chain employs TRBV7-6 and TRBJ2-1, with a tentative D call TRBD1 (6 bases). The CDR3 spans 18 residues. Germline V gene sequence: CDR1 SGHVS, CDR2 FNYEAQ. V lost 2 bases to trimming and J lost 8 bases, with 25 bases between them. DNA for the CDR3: TGTGCCAGCAGCTTACCCCGGACAGCCCTTTCCTCTTCCGATGAGCAGTTCTTC. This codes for CASSLPRTALSSSDEQFF.

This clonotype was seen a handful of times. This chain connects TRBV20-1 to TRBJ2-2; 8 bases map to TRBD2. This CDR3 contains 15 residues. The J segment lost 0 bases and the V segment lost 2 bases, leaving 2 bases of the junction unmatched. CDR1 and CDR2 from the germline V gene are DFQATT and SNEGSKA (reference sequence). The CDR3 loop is CSARWGLANTGELFF. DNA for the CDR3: TGCAGTGCTAGATGGGGACTAGCGAACACCGGGGAGCTGTTTTTT.

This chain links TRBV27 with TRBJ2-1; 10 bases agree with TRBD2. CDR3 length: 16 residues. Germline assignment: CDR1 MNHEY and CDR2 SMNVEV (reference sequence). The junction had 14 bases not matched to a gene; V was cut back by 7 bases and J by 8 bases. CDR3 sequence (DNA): TGTGCCAGCAACTGGGGCCTAGCGGGAGTGTCCGATGAGCAGTTCTTC. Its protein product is CASNWGLAGVSDEQFF.

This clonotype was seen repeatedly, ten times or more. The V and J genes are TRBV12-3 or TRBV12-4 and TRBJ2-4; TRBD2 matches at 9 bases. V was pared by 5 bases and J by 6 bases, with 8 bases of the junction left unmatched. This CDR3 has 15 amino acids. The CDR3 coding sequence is TGTGCCAGCAGTCTGGGGGGACTAGCAAGAAACATTCAGTACTTC. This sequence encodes CASSLGGLARNIQYF.

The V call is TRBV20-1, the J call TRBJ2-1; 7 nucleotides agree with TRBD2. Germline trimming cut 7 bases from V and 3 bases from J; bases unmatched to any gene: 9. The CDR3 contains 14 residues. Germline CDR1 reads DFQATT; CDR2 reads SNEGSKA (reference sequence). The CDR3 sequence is CSGAEAGSYNEQFF. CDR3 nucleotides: TGCAGTGGGGCCGAAGCGGGGAGCTACAATGAGCAGTTCTTC.

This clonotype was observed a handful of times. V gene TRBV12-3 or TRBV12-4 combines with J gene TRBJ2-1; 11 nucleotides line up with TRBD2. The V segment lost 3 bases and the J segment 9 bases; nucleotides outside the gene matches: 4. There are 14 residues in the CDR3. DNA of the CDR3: TGTGCCAGCAGTTTCGGGCTAGCGGGAGGTGAGCAGTTCTTC. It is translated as CASSFGLAGGEQFF.

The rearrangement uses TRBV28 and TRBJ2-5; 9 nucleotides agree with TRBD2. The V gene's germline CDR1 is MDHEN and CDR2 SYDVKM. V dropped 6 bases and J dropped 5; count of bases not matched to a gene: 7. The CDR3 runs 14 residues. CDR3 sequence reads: CASSSIAGAETQYF. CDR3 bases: TGTGCCAGCAGCAGCATAGCGGGAGCGGAGACCCAGTACTTC.

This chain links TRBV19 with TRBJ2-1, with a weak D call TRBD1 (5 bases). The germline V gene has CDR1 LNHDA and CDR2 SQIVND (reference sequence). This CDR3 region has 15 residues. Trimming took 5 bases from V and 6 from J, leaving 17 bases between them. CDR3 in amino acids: CASSPGLNPSNEQFF. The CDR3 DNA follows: TGTGCCAGTAGTCCAGGGCTAAACCCATCCAATGAGCAGTTCTTC.

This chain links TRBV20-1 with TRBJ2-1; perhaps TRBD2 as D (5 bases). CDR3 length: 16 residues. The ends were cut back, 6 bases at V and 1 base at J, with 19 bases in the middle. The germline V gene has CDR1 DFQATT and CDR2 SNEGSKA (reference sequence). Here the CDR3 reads CSAPVGREGSYNEQFF. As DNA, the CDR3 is TGCAGTGCCCCCGTTGGTCGGGAAGGATCCTACAATGAGCAGTTCTTC.

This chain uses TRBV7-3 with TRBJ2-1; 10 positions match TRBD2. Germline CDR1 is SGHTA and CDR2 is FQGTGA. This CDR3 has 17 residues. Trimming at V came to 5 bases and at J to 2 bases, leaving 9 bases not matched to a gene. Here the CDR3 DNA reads TGTGCCAGCAGCCTATTTCCCGGGACTAGCGCCTACAATGAGCAGTTCTTC. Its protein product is CASSLFPGTSAYNEQFF. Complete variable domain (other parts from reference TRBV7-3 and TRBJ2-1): GAGVSQTPSNKVTEKGKYVELRCDPISGHTALYWYRQSLGQGPEFLIYFQGTGAADDSGLPNDRFFAVRPEGSVSTLKIQRTERGDSAVYLCASSLFPGTSAYNEQFFGPGTRLTVL.

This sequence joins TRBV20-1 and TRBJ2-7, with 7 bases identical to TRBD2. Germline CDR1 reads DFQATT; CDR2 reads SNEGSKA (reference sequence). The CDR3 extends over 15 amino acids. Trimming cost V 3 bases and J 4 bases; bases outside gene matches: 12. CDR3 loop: CSASRLTGGRYEQYF. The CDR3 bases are TGCAGTGCTAGCCGTTTAACGGGAGGTCGTTACGAGCAGTACTTC.

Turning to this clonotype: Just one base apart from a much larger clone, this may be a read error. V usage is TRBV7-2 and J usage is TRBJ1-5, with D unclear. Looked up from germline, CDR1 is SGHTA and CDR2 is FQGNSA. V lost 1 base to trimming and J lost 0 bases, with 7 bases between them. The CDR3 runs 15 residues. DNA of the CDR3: TGTGCCAGCAGCTTAGAGGACTTTAGCAATCAGCCCCAGCATTTT. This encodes CASSLEDFSNQPQHF. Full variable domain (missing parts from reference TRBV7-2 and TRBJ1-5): GAGVSQSPSNKVTEKGKDVELRCDPISGHTALYWYRQSLGQGLEFLIYFQGNSAPDKSGLPSDRFSAERTGGSVSTLTIQRTQQEDSAVYLCASSLEDFSNQPQHFGDGTRLSIL.

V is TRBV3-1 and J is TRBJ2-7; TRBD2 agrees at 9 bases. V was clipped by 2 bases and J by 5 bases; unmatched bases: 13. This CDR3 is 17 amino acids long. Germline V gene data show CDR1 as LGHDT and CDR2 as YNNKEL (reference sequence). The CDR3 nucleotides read TGTGCCAGCAGCCAACGTGGAAGGCTAGCGGGATTAGACGAGCAGTACTTC. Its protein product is CASSQRGRLAGLDEQYF.

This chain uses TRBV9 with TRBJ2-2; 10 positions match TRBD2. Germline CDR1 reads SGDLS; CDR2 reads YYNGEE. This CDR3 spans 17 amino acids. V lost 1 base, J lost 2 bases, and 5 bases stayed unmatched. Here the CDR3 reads CASSVTAGGLNTGELFF. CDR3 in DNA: TGTGCCAGCAGCGTAACAGCGGGAGGGCTTAACACCGGGGAGCTGTTTTTT.

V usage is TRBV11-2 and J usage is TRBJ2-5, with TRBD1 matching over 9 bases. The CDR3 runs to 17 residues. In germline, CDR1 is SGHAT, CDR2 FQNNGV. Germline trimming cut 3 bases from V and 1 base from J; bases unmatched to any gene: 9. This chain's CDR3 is CASSFATLQGAQETQYF. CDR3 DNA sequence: TGTGCCAGCAGCTTCGCAACCCTACAGGGGGCCCAAGAGACCCAGTACTTC.

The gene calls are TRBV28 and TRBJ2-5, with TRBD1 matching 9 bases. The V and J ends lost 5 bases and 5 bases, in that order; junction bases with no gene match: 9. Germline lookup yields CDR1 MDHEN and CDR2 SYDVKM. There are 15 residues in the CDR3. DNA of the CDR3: TGTGCCAGCAGTCCTCAACAGGGGGCGGTGGAGACCCAGTACTTC. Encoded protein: CASSPQQGAVETQYF.

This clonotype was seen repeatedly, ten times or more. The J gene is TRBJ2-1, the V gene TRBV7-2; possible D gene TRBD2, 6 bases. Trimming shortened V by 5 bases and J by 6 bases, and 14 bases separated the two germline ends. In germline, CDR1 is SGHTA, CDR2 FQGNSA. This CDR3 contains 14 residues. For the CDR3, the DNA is TGTGCCAGCAGCCCGAGTCTGGGGGGCAATGAGCAGTTCTTC. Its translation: CASSPSLGGNEQFF.

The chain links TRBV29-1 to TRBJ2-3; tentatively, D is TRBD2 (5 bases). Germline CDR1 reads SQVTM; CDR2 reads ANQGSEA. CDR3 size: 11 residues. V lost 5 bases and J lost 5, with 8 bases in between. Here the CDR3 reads CSVSRGDTQYF. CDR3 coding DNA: TGCAGCGTTTCACGGGGAGATACGCAGTATTTT.

CDR3 sequence (DNA): TGCGCCAGCAGCCAGATTAGCGGGTCCAGCTCCTACAATGAGCAGTTCTTC. Amino acid sequence: CASSQISGSSSYNEQFF. The V and J genes are TRBV4-1 and TRBJ2-1, with 7 bases fitting TRBD2. The CDR3 spans 17 residues. In germline, CDR1 is MGHRA, CDR2 YSYEKL. V shed 3 bases, J shed 0 bases, and the junction held 8 bases outside the gene matches.

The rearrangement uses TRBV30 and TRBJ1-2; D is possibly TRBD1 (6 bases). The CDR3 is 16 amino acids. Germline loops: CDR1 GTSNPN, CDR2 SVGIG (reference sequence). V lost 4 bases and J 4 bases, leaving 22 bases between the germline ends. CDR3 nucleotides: TGTGCCTGGATTCAGCGCTCCCGGACAGCTGTCTATGGCTACACCTTC. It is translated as CAWIQRSRTAVYGYTF. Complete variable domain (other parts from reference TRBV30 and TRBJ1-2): SQTIHQWPATLVQPVGSPLSLECTVEGTSNPNLYWYRQAAGRGLQLLFYSVGIGQISSEVPQNLSASRPQDRQFILSSKKLLLSDSGFYLCAWIQRSRTAVYGYTFGSGTRLTVV.

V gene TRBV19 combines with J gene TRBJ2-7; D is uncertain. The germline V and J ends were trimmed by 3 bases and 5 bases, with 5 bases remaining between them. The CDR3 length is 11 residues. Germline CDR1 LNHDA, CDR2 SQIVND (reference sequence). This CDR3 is CASSIMNEQYF. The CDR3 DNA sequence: TGTGCCAGTAGTATTATGAACGAGCAGTACTTC. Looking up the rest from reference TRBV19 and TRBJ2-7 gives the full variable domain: DGGITQSPKYLFRKEGQNVTLSCEQNLNHDAMYWYRQDPGQGLRLIYYSQIVNDFQKGDIAEGYSVSREKKESFPLTVTSAQKNPTAFYLCASSIMNEQYFGPGTRLTVT.

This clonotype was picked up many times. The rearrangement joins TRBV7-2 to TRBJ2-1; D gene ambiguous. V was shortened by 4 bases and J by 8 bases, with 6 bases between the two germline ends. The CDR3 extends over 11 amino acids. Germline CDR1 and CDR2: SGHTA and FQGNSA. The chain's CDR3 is CASSYKYEQFF. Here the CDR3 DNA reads TGTGCCAGCAGCTACAAGTATGAGCAGTTCTTC.

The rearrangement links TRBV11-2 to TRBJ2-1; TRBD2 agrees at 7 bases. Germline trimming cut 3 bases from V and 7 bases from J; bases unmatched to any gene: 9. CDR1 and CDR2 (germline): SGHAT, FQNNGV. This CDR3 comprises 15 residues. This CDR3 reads CASSLLREGWNEQFF. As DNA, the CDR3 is TGTGCCAGCAGCTTGTTGAGGGAGGGATGGAATGAGCAGTTCTTC.

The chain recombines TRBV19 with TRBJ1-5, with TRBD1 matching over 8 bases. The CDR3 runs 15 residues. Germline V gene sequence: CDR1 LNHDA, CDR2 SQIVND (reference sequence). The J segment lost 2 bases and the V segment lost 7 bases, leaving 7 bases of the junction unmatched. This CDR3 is CASIPDRERNQPQHF. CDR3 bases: TGTGCCAGTATCCCGGACAGGGAACGCAATCAGCCCCAGCATTTT.

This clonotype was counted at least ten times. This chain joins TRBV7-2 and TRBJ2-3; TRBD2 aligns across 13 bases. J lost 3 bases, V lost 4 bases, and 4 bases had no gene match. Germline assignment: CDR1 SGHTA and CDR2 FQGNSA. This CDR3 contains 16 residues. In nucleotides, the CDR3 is TGTGCCAGCAGCTATCAACTAGCGGGAGGGACAGATACGCAGTATTTT. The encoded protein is CASSYQLAGGTDTQYF.